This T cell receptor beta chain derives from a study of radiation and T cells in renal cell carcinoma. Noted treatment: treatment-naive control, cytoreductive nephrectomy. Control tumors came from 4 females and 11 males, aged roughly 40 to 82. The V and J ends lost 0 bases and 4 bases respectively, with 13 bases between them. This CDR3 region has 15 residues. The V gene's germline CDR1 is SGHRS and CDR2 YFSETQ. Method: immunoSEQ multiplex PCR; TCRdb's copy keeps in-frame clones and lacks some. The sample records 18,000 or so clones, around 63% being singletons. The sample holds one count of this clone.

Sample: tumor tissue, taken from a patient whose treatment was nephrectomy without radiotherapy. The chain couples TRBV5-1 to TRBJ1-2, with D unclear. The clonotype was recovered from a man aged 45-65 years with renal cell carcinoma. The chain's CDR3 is CASSLGDTRIYGYTF. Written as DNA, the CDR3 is TGCGCCAGCAGCTTGGGAGACACTCGGATCTATGGCTACACCTTC.